The sequence of this T cell receptor beta chain was determined in a study of beta chain features in type 1 diabetes. General study points: Researchers could not determine here whether HLA type influences TCRB rearrangement. Significant though moderate, a shortening of TCRB CDR3s appeared in all four CD4+ subsets of Type 1 diabetes patients.

As every portion of the isolated RNA was reverse transcribed, the sequencing read expressed TCRB transcripts. Using immunoSEQ multiplex PCR, the repertoire was profiled, and TCRdb retains in-frame clones only, with some absent. Here the sample spans under 300,000 clones, approximately 15% being singletons. CDR3 length equals 15 residues. V was pared by 1 base and J by 1 base, with 5 bases between. Germline values: CDR1 MGHDK, CDR2 SYGVNS. CD45RO/CCR7/CD25/CD127/CD95/CD27 separated CD4+ naive, central memory, regulatory and stem cell-like memory cells by sorting. Comment on this clone: Its specificity is not known.

V and J are TRBV25-1 and TRBJ2-6; D is unclear. The receptor comes from a man aged 25-40 years with type 1 diabetes. The sequencing input was naive CD4+ T cells from blood. CDR3 in amino acids: CASSESSSGANVLTF. The CDR3 nucleotides read TGTGCCAGCAGTGAATCTTCGTCTGGGGCCAACGTCCTGACTTTC.